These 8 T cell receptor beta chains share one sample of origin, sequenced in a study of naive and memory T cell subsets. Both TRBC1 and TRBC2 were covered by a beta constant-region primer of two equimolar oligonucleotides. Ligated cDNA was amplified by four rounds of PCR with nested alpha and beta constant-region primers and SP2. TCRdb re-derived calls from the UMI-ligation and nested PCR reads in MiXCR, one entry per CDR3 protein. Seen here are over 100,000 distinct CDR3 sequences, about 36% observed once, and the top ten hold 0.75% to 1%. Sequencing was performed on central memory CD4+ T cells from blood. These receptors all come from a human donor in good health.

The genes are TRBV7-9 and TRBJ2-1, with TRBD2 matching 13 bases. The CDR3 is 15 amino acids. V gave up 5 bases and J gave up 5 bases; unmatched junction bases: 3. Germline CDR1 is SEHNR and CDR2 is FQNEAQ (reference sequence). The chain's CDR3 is CASSPGTSGDNEQFF. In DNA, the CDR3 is TGTGCCAGCAGCCCCGGGACTAGCGGGGACAATGAGCAGTTCTTC.

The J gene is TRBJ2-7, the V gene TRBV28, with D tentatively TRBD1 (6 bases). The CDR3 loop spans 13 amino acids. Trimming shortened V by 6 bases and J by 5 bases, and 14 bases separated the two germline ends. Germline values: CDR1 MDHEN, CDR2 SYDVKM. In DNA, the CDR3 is TGTGCCAGCAGGGAACAGGGAGCTGACGAGCAGTACTTC. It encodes CASREQGADEQYF.

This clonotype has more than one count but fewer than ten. CDR3 sequence: CSAANLQHRERNQPQHF. CDR3 DNA: TGCAGTGCCGCTAATTTGCAGCACAGGGAACGCAATCAGCCCCAGCATTTT. The chain has TRBV20-1 and TRBJ1-5, with D possibly being TRBD1 (6 bases). CDR1 and CDR2 (germline): DFQATT, SNEGSKA (reference sequence). With 6 bases removed from V and 2 bases from J, the gap between germline ends came to 23 bases. The CDR3 has 17 residues.

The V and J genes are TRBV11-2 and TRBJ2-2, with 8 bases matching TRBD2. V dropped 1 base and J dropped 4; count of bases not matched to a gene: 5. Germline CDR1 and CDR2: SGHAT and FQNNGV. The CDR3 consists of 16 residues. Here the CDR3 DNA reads TGTGCCAGCAGCTTAGTCGGACTAGCCCTCACCGGGGAGCTGTTTTTT. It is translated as CASSLVGLALTGELFF.

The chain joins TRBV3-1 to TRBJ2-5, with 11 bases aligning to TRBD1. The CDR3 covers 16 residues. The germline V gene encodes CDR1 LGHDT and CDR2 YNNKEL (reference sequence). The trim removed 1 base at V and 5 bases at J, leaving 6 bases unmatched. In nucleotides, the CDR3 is TGTGCCAGCAGCCAAGGGACAGGGGGCATCGGCGAGACCCAGTACTTC. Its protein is CASSQGTGGIGETQYF.

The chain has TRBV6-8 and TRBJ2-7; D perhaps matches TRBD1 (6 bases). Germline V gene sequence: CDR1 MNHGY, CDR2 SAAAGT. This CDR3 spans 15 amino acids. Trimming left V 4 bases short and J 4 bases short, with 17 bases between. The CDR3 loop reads CASSSIMGACYEQYF. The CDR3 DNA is TGTGCCAGCAGTTCGATTATGGGGGCTTGTTACGAGCAGTACTTC.

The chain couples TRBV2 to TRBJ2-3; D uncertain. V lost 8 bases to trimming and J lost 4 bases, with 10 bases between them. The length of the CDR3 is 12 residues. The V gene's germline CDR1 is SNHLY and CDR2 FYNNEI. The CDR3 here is CASAVKADTQYF. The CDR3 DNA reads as TGTGCCAGCGCCGTGAAGGCAGATACGCAGTATTTT.

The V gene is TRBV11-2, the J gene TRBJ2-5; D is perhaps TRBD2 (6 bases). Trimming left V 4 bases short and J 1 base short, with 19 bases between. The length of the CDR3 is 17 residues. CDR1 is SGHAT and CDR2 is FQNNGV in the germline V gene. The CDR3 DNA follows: TGTGCCAGCAGCTCCCCCGTCGTGGAGGGTTCCCAAGAGACCCAGTACTTC. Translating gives CASSSPVVEGSQETQYF.